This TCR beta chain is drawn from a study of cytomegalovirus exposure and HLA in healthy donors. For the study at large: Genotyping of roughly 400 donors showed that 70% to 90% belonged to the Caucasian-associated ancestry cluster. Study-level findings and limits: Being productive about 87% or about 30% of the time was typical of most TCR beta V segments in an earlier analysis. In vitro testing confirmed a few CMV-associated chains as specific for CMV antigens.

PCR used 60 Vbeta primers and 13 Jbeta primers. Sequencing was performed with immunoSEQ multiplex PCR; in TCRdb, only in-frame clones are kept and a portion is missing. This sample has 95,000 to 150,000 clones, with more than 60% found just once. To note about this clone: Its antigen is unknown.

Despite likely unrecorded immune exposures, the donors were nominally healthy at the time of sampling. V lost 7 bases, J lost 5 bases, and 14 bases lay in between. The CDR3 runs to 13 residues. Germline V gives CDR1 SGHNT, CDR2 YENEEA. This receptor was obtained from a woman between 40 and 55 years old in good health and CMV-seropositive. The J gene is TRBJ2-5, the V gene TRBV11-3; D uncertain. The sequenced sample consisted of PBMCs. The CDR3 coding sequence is TGTGCCAGCACACCGACCGGCAGGGAGACCCAGTACTTC. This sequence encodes CASTPTGRETQYF.